This is a list of T cell receptor beta chains from one sample in a study of T cell responses to AZD1222 COVID-19 vaccine. The table came from immunoSEQ multiplex PCR; TCRdb's copy has only in-frame clones and leaves some out. The sample shows tens of thousands of clones, around nine tenths of them seen only once. The specimen was peripheral blood, collected on day 0 of AZD1222 vaccination. These receptors originate from an adult in good health. CDR3s include the opening cysteine and the closing phenylalanine or tryptophan. A D gene is named only where the DNA matches it firmly. Only part of the rows carry a size: once, few, many, or a class if the clone is expanded.

CDR3 length: 14
clone size: NA
V gene: TRBV19
D gene: NA
J gene: TRBJ1-1
CDR3 DNA: TGTGCCAGTAGTATAAAAAACCCGAACACTGAAGCTTTCTTT
CDR3 protein: CASSIKNPNTEAFF

CDR3 length: 18
clone size: NA
V gene: TRBV10-3
D gene: NA
J gene: TRBJ1-2
CDR3 DNA: TGTGCCATCAGGGCGAGTGTTGACAGCCTCAAAGCTAACTATGGCTACACCTTC
CDR3 protein: CAIRASVDSLKANYGYTF

CDR3 length: 12
clone size: NA
V gene: TRBV19
D gene: NA
J gene: TRBJ1-2
CDR3 DNA: TGTGCCAGTAGAACAGGGTCATATGGCTACACCTTC
CDR3 protein: CASRTGSYGYTF

CDR3 length: 18
clone size: NA
V gene: TRBV5-1
D gene: TRBD1
J gene: TRBJ2-2
CDR3 DNA: TGCGCCAGCAGCTGGGATTGGAGCCGGGACAGGGTTTACGGGGAGCTGTTTTTT
CDR3 protein: CASSWDWSRDRVYGELFF

CDR3 length: 14
clone size: NA
V gene: TRBV6-5
D gene: NA
J gene: TRBJ1-2
CDR3 DNA: TGTGCCAGCAGTTACCGATATTCGAACTATGGCTACACCTTC
CDR3 protein: CASSYRYSNYGYTF

CDR3 length: 14
clone size: NA
V gene: TRBV4-1
D gene: TRBD1
J gene: TRBJ1-5
CDR3 DNA: TGCGCCAGCAGCCGGACAGGGCAGAATCAGCCCCAGCATTTT
CDR3 protein: CASSRTGQNQPQHF

CDR3 length: 15
clone size: once
V gene: TRBV27
D gene: TRBD2
J gene: TRBJ2-1
CDR3 DNA: TGTGCCAGCAGTTTAGGGGGGGGAAATAGGAATGAGCAGTTCTTC
CDR3 protein: CASSLGGGNRNEQFF

CDR3 length: 16
clone size: NA
V gene: TRBV27
D gene: TRBD2
J gene: TRBJ2-7
CDR3 DNA: TGTGCCAGCAGAGGGACTAGCGGTTATCGGGATTACGAGCAGTACTTC
CDR3 protein: CASRGTSGYRDYEQYF

CDR3 length: 14
clone size: NA
V gene: TRBV5-1
D gene: TRBD1
J gene: TRBJ2-3
CDR3 DNA: TGCGCCAGCAGCCAGGGACAGGCGGCAGATACGCAGTATTTT
CDR3 protein: CASSQGQAADTQYF

CDR3 length: 14
clone size: NA
V gene: TRBV2
D gene: NA
J gene: TRBJ2-7
CDR3 DNA: TGTGCCAGCAGTGACAGGGTTTACGGCTACGAGCAGTACTTC
CDR3 protein: CASSDRVYGYEQYF

CDR3 length: 13
clone size: NA
V gene: TRBV25-1
D gene: TRBD1
J gene: TRBJ1-2
CDR3 DNA: TGTGCCAGCAGCCTCGGACAGGGGAGGGGCTACACCTTC
CDR3 protein: CASSLGQGRGYTF

CDR3 length: 12
clone size: NA
V gene: TRBV6-2/TRBV6-3
D gene: NA
J gene: TRBJ1-1
CDR3 DNA: TGTGCCAGCAGTTATGCGAACACTGAAGCTTTCTTT
CDR3 protein: CASSYANTEAFF

CDR3 length: 15
clone size: NA
V gene: TRBV7-8
D gene: TRBD1
J gene: TRBJ2-1
CDR3 DNA: TGTGCCAGCAGCTTAGTGGACAGGGGGCTAAATGAGCAGTTCTTC
CDR3 protein: CASSLVDRGLNEQFF

CDR3 length: 16
clone size: few
V gene: TRBV7-6
D gene: NA
J gene: TRBJ2-1
CDR3 DNA: TGTGCCAGCAGCTTTCTTACAGGGGACTACTACAATGAGCAGTTCTTC
CDR3 protein: CASSFLTGDYYNEQFF

CDR3 length: 13
clone size: NA
V gene: TRBV10-1
D gene: NA
J gene: TRBJ2-3
CDR3 DNA: TGCGCCAGCAAGGGACATCGCACAGATACGCAGTATTTT
CDR3 protein: CASKGHRTDTQYF

CDR3 length: 17
clone size: NA
V gene: TRBV5-4
D gene: TRBD2
J gene: TRBJ2-3
CDR3 DNA: TGTGCCAGCAGCTGGAGGTTAGCGGGGGGGCGTGCAGATACGCAGTATTTT
CDR3 protein: CASSWRLAGGRADTQYF

CDR3 length: 14
clone size: NA
V gene: TRBV15
D gene: NA
J gene: TRBJ1-6
CDR3 DNA: TGTGCCACCAGCGACTTTCTCTATAATTCACCCCTCCACTTT
CDR3 protein: CATSDFLYNSPLHF

CDR3 length: 13
clone size: NA
V gene: TRBV3-1/TRBV3-2
D gene: NA
J gene: TRBJ2-7
CDR3 DNA: TGTGCCAGCAGCCGTAGTTTTGCCTACGAGCAGTACTTC
CDR3 protein: CASSRSFAYEQYF

CDR3 length: 14
clone size: NA
V gene: TRBV6-6
D gene: NA
J gene: TRBJ1-1
CDR3 DNA: TGTGCCAGCAGTTACGTGGGCGCGGGAACTGAAGCTTTCTTT
CDR3 protein: CASSYVGAGTEAFF

CDR3 length: 15
clone size: NA
V gene: TRBV5-6
D gene: NA
J gene: TRBJ2-2
CDR3 DNA: TGTGCCAGCAGCTTGGACTACGACAACACCGGGGAGCTGTTTTTT
CDR3 protein: CASSLDYDNTGELFF

CDR3 length: 16
clone size: NA
V gene: TRBV4-3
D gene: TRBD1
J gene: TRBJ1-1
CDR3 DNA: TGCGCCAGCAGCCAAGCTGACAGGGGGCTTGGCACTGAAGCTTTCTTT
CDR3 protein: CASSQADRGLGTEAFF

CDR3 length: 15
clone size: NA
V gene: TRBV4-3
D gene: NA
J gene: TRBJ1-3
CDR3 DNA: TGCGCCAGCAGCCAAGAAGGGCAGGCGGGAAACACCATATATTTT
CDR3 protein: CASSQEGQAGNTIYF

CDR3 length: 13
clone size: NA
V gene: TRBV5-4
D gene: TRBD1
J gene: TRBJ1-1
CDR3 DNA: TGTGCCAGCAGCGTTACAGGGGGCACTGAAGCTTTCTTT
CDR3 protein: CASSVTGGTEAFF

CDR3 length: 16
clone size: NA
V gene: TRBV2
D gene: TRBD1
J gene: TRBJ2-7
CDR3 DNA: TGTGCCAGCAGAGGGCGACTCGGGACAGCAGGTTACGAGCAGTACTTC
CDR3 protein: CASRGRLGTAGYEQYF

CDR3 length: 16
clone size: NA
V gene: TRBV15
D gene: NA
J gene: TRBJ1-5
CDR3 DNA: TGTGCCACCAGCGGCCTTAGGGACTTCGCTGGGCAGCCCCAGCATTTT
CDR3 protein: CATSGLRDFAGQPQHF

CDR3 length: 13
clone size: NA
V gene: TRBV28
D gene: NA
J gene: TRBJ1-1
CDR3 DNA: TGTGCCAGCAGTTTCCCTACAGGGACTGAAGCTTTCTTT
CDR3 protein: CASSFPTGTEAFF

CDR3 length: 13
clone size: NA
V gene: TRBV6-1
D gene: NA
J gene: TRBJ2-1
CDR3 DNA: TGTGCCAGCAGTGAAGCGGCAGGGAACGAGCAGTTCTTC
CDR3 protein: CASSEAAGNEQFF

CDR3 length: 15
clone size: NA
V gene: TRBV4-3
D gene: TRBD2
J gene: TRBJ2-1
CDR3 DNA: TGCGCCAGCAGCCAAGGACTAGCGGCTTACAATGAGCAGTTCTTC
CDR3 protein: CASSQGLAAYNEQFF